This TCR beta chain was found in a study of blood T cell repertoires in COVID-19. The overall study: Researchers got acute and convalescent COVID-19 samples from the United States, Italy and Spain. Sources were T cells, B-cell-depleted T cells, or PBMCs; the material itself was cDNA or gDNA.

TCRdb keeps only in-frame clones here, not all; method: immunoSEQ multiplex PCR. The sample lists roughly 150,000 clones, approximately 80% occurring once. Cohort allocation depended upon clinical history that participants reported. Germline V CDR1 and CDR2: SGHKS, YYEKEE (reference sequence). V was clipped by 9 bases and J by 2 bases, with 12 bases between them. CDR3 length equals 12 residues. The specimen sequenced was PBMCs or T cells enriched from blood (not recorded which). The clonotype was recovered from a man aged 70-80 years who had been exposed to COVID-19. This chain connects TRBV5-5 to TRBJ2-7; a weak D match, TRBD1 (5 bases). The CDR3 protein is CATRQQAYEQYF. DNA for the CDR3: TGTGCCACGAGACAGCAAGCCTACGAGCAGTACTTC.